These T cell receptor beta chains were read from a single sample in a study of shared clonotypes between healthy human individuals. Assay used: immunoSEQ multiplex PCR; TCRdb lists only in-frame clones, some missing. The profile covers fewer than 650,000 clones, with roughly 79% appearing a single time and approximately 12% taken by the ten largest. The sequencing input was PBMCs. The receptors were gathered from a middle-aged woman in good health. Some clones in this sample may be carry-over from other donors' samples. CDR3s include the opening cysteine and the closing phenylalanine or tryptophan. A D gene is named only where the DNA matches it firmly. Clone size appears in some rows only: once, few, many, or a class for an expanded clone.

>-|TRBV7-3|-|TRBJ2-7
TGTGCCAGCAGCCCAAACTCGGGCGGCTACGAGCAGTACTTC
CASSPNSGGYEQYF
>-|TRBV16|-|TRBJ2-7
TGTGCCAGCAGCAACCGGGACGGATCCTACGAGCAGTACTTC
CASSNRDGSYEQYF
>-|TRBV2|few|TRBJ1-1
TGTGCCAGCAGCTCCTGGGGGGGGAACACTGAAGCTTTCTTT
CASSSWGGNTEAFF
>TRBD2|TRBV6-6|-|TRBJ2-1
TGTGCCAGCAGTTACTCTCTAGCGGGGGGATACAATGAGCAGTTCTTC
CASSYSLAGGYNEQFF
>-|TRBV7-8|-|TRBJ1-1
TGTGCCAGCAGCTTTGACGCCAGGCTGAACACTGAAGCTTTCTTT
CASSFDARLNTEAFF
>TRBD1|TRBV19|-|TRBJ2-5
TGTGCCAGTAGCACCACTAACCCCTGGACAGGGGCTTCCGAAAGGACCCAGTACTTC
CASSTTNPWTGASERTQYF
>-|TRBV28|-|TRBJ1-2
TGTGCCAGCAGGGGGGGTGGCTTAAGGTACTATGGCTACACCTTC
CASRGGGLRYYGYTF
>-|TRBV15|-|TRBJ1-1
TGTGCCACCAGCGACGGGGGTAACACTGAAGCTTTCTTT
CATSDGGNTEAFF
>-|TRBV2|once|TRBJ1-2
TGTGCCAGCAGCCAAATGGGGGGGAACTATGGCTACACCTTC
CASSQMGGNYGYTF
>-|TRBV11-3|-|TRBJ2-7
TGTGCCAGCAGCTTAGAGGCCACCGGCGAGCAGTACTTC
CASSLEATGEQYF